This T cell receptor beta chain comes out of a study of T-cell reconstitution after alpha-beta-depleted transplantation in children. Study conclusions and caveats: It was surviving recipient T cells and thymic progenitors that gave some patients high TCRbeta diversity at day 60. Reports say that about two months after transplant, the alpha-beta T cells came out of several hundred graft clones that had expanded. The main origin of T-cell counts and diversity one year after transplant was newly produced T cells.

The TCRbeta library incorporated unique molecular identifiers. One entry per CDR3 protein, called by TCRdb with MiXCR from the PCR reads. Among over 200,000 distinct CDR3 sequences, about 15% were seen once, and the ten largest hold around 44%. This clonotype was detected only a few times. The antigen remains unidentified. The length of the CDR3 is 15 residues. Trimming at V came to 4 bases and at J to 5 bases, leaving 8 bases not matched to a gene. Germline CDR1 and CDR2: SGHRS and YFSETQ. This clonotype was sampled from a male patient between 2 and 10 years old who had a stem cell transplant for acute lymphoblastic leukemia, so the T cells may come from the graft donor. The specimen comprised PBMCs, mostly from graft donor cells, sampled 360 days after TCRalphabeta/CD19-depleted stem cell transplant. The rearrangement links TRBV5-1 to TRBJ2-5; 10 bases line up with TRBD1. The CDR3 sequence is CASSPSDRGSETQYF. CDR3 nucleotides: TGCGCCAGCAGCCCTTCGGACAGGGGGTCGGAGACCCAGTACTTC.